One T cell receptor (beta chain) is described in this entry. Measured with immunoSEQ multiplex PCR; TCRdb has only the in-frame clones, and not every one. The sample records roughly 160,000 clones, approximately 90% being singletons. This entry comes from a study of radiation and T cells in renal cell carcinoma. Trimming pared 2 bases from V and 2 bases from J, leaving 7 bases between. This CDR3 spans 13 amino acids. Per germline, CDR1 SGHNT and CDR2 YYREEE (reference sequence). Indicated time point: blood 4 weeks post-SBRT, at nephrectomy. The treatment: 15 Gy SBRT to primary tumor, nephrectomy 4 weeks later. Nephrectomy followed 15 Gy stereotactic body radiation by 4 weeks. After SBRT, blood was collected at 2 and 4 weeks, plus baseline.

Sequencing was performed on blood, taken from a patient whose treatment included radiotherapy and nephrectomy. The origin of this receptor is a woman between 45 and 65 years old with renal cell carcinoma. V usage is TRBV5-4 and J usage is TRBJ1-2; D ambiguous. CDR3 in DNA: TGTGCCAGCAGCTTCGGCAGGAACTATGGCTACACCTTC. Protein sequence: CASSFGRNYGYTF. The whole variable domain, filled in from reference TRBV5-4 and TRBJ1-2, reads ETGVTQSPTHLIKTRGQQVTLRCSSQSGHNTVSWYQQALGQGPQFIFQYYREEENGRGNFPPRFSGLQFPNYSSELNVNALELDDSALYLCASSFGRNYGYTFGSGTRLTVV.